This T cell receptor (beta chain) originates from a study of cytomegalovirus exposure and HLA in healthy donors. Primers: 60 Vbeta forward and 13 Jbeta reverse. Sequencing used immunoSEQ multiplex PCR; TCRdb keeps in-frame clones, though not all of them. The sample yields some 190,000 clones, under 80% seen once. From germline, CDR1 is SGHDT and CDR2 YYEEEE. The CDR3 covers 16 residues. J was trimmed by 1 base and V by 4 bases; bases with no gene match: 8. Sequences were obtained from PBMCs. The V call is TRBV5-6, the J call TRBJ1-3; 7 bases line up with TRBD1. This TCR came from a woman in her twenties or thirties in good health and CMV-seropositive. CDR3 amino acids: CASSGMTGRSGNTIYF. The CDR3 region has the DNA TGTGCCAGCAGCGGGATGACAGGGCGTTCTGGAAACACCATATATTTT.